This T cell receptor beta chain was found in a study of CXCR3-negative and CXCR3-positive naive CD8 T cells. The TRB cDNA libraries were prepared by 5' RACE with UMI labels. TCRdb reprocessed the 5' RACE reads, with one entry per CDR3 protein and no DNA. In total, the table holds 60,000 or so distinct CDR3 sequences. The germline V gene encodes CDR1 MGHDK and CDR2 SYGVNS. CDR3 length: 12 amino acids. This TCR came from a human donor in good health. Some clones in this sample may be carry-over from other donors' samples. This chain uses TRBV25-1 with TRBJ2-1. Sequencing was performed on memory CD8+ T cells from blood. CDR3 sequence: CASSLILGEQFF.